This is a list of T cell receptor beta chains from one sample in a study of cytomegalovirus exposure and HLA in healthy donors. Method: immunoSEQ multiplex PCR; TCRdb's copy keeps in-frame clones and lacks some. The sample lists about 98,000 clones; about three quarters were seen once. Source material: PBMCs. The receptors originated from a man in his 60s in good health and CMV-seropositive. Both conserved end residues are part of each CDR3. Fields, in order: D gene, V gene, clone size, J gene, CDR3 protein, CDR3 DNA. D genes are given only for firm matches. Not every row has a clone size; where given, it reads once, few, many or a size class.

NA,TRBV9,NA,TRBJ2-7,CASSERPTALSSYEQYF,TGTGCCAGCAGCGAGAGGCCGACAGCTCTAAGCTCCTACGAGCAGTACTTC
NA,TRBV19,NA,TRBJ2-5,CASRTGPQETQYF,TGTGCCAGCAGAACAGGGCCACAAGAGACCCAGTACTTC
TRBD2,TRBV9,NA,TRBJ2-3,CASRPLAGGPPDTDTQYF,TGTGCCAGCAGACCCCTAGCGGGGGGGCCCCCTGACACAGATACGCAGTATTTT
NA,TRBV6-5,NA,TRBJ1-2,CASSEPGVVYGYTF,TGTGCCAGCAGTGAACCGGGGGTGGTATATGGCTACACCTTC
NA,TRBV6-5,few,TRBJ1-4,CASSLASSGEKLFF,TGTGCCAGCAGTCTGGCCTCGAGCGGGGAAAAACTGTTTTTT
NA,TRBV5-1,few,TRBJ2-7,CASSYAGESEQYF,TGCGCCAGCAGCTACGCCGGGGAGAGCGAGCAGTACTTC
NA,TRBV7-9,NA,TRBJ2-1,CASKNLGGGNNEQFF,TGTGCCAGCAAAAACCTAGGGGGGGGAAACAATGAGCAGTTCTTC
TRBD1,TRBV28,NA,TRBJ1-1,CASRRDSLNTEAFF,TGTGCCAGCAGAAGGGACAGCCTGAACACTGAAGCTTTCTTT
NA,TRBV11-2,NA,TRBJ1-4,CASEGGINYDEKLFF,TGTGCCAGCGAAGGGGGAATCAACTATGATGAAAAACTGTTTTTT
NA,TRBV6-6,NA,TRBJ2-5,CASRPPEVTAQTQYF,TGTGCCAGCAGACCCCCGGAGGTGACGGCCCAGACCCAGTACTTC
NA,TRBV6-5,NA,TRBJ2-2,CASSLAEWNTGELFF,TGTGCCAGCAGTTTAGCGGAGTGGAACACCGGGGAGCTGTTTTTT
NA,TRBV6-5,few,TRBJ2-1,CASSAGTEQFF,TGTGCCAGCAGTGCTGGCACTGAGCAGTTCTTC
NA,TRBV4-1,NA,TRBJ2-7,CASSLSTGGASSYEQYF,TGCGCCAGCAGCCTATCGACCGGAGGGGCAAGCTCCTACGAGCAGTACTTC
NA,TRBV9,NA,TRBJ2-5,CASSVAGGPQETQYF,TGTGCCAGCAGCGTAGCGGGGGGCCCCCAAGAGACCCAGTACTTC
NA,TRBV7-9,NA,TRBJ1-2,CASSLISGPNGYTF,TGTGCCAGCAGCCTCATATCAGGGCCCAATGGCTACACCTTC
NA,TRBV5-1,NA,TRBJ1-1,CASSLEGGRDTEAFF,TGCGCCAGCAGCTTGGAGGGGGGGCGGGACACTGAAGCTTTCTTT
TRBD2,TRBV27,NA,TRBJ2-3,CASSSGGAADTQYF,TGTGCCAGCAGTAGCGGGGGGGCGGCAGATACGCAGTATTTT
TRBD2,TRBV6-5,few,TRBJ2-1,CATAGGDIQREQFF,TGTGCCACAGCCGGGGGGGACATCCAACGTGAGCAGTTCTTC
TRBD1,TRBV6-1,NA,TRBJ2-1,CASRPGTGQNNEQFF,TGTGCCAGCAGGCCCGGGACAGGGCAAAACAATGAGCAGTTCTTC
NA,TRBV5-3,NA,TRBJ2-5,CARPRGFRRLGQETQYF,TGTGCCAGGCCCCGAGGGTTCCGCCGACTGGGCCAAGAGACCCAGTACTTC
NA,TRBV2,NA,TRBJ1-5,CASMGQSNQPQHF,TGTGCCAGCATGGGGCAAAGCAATCAGCCCCAGCATTTT
NA,TRBV5-1,once,TRBJ1-5,CASSLDDYSNQPQHF,TGCGCCAGCAGCTTGGATGACTATAGCAATCAGCCCCAGCATTTT
NA,TRBV5-4,NA,TRBJ2-5,CASKRVGLPQETQYF,TGTGCCAGCAAGAGAGTTGGACTACCTCAAGAGACCCAGTACTTC
NA,TRBV27,NA,TRBJ1-2,CASSYQGNYGYTF,TGTGCCAGCAGTTACCAGGGGAATTATGGCTACACCTTC
TRBD1,TRBV5-1,NA,TRBJ1-1,CASSGNRGNTEAFF,TGCGCCAGCAGCGGCAACAGGGGGAACACTGAAGCTTTCTTT
NA,TRBV27,NA,TRBJ1-2,CASSLLGLGSDGYTF,TGTGCCAGCAGTTTATTAGGATTGGGTAGCGATGGCTACACCTTC
NA,TRBV15,NA,TRBJ1-3,CATSRDRRGGGNTIYF,TGTGCCACCAGCAGAGATCGAAGGGGAGGTGGAAACACCATATATTTT
NA,TRBV29-1,NA,TRBJ2-7,CSVVWSGAEQYF,TGCAGCGTTGTCTGGTCGGGTGCCGAGCAGTACTTC
NA,TRBV6-5,NA,TRBJ2-7,CASSSVDYEQYF,TGTGCCAGCAGCTCGGTAGACTACGAGCAGTACTTC
NA,TRBV19,NA,TRBJ1-2,CASSILTDYGYTF,TGTGCCAGTAGTATTTTGACAGACTATGGCTACACCTTC
TRBD1,TRBV11-2,NA,TRBJ2-5,CASSWDSDRETQYF,TGTGCCAGCAGCTGGGACAGCGATAGGGAGACCCAGTACTTC
NA,TRBV5-1,NA,TRBJ2-5,CASSYRSSQETQYF,TGCGCCAGCAGCTACAGAAGCAGCCAAGAGACCCAGTACTTC
TRBD1,TRBV4-2,NA,TRBJ2-5,CASSQDWGQGDSQYF,TGTGCCAGCAGCCAAGATTGGGGACAGGGAGATTCCCAGTACTTC
NA,TRBV9,NA,TRBJ2-3,CASSVESERSTDTQYF,TGTGCCAGCAGCGTAGAGTCTGAGAGGAGCACAGATACGCAGTATTTT
NA,TRBV19,NA,TRBJ2-1,CASSKIGGQGYNEQFF,TGTGCCAGTAGTAAGATAGGGGGACAAGGTTACAATGAGCAGTTCTTC
NA,TRBV29-1,NA,TRBJ2-5,CSVEGTGGRETQYF,TGCAGCGTTGAAGGCACTGGGGGGAGGGAGACCCAGTACTTC
TRBD2,TRBV9,NA,TRBJ2-5,CASSVRGLAGGKETQYF,TGTGCCAGCAGCGTCCGGGGACTAGCGGGGGGGAAGGAGACCCAGTACTTC
NA,TRBV27,NA,TRBJ1-2,CASRPQGQVYGYTF,TGTGCCAGCAGACCGCAGGGTCAGGTCTATGGCTACACCTTC
NA,TRBV30,NA,TRBJ1-5,CAWSLGQRNQPQHF,TGTGCCTGGAGTCTCGGACAGAGAAATCAGCCCCAGCATTTT
TRBD2,TRBV18,NA,TRBJ2-3,CASSPIIAGGLTSTDTQYF,TGTGCCAGCTCACCGATAATAGCGGGAGGTCTAACTAGCACAGATACGCAGTATTTT
NA,TRBV28,few,TRBJ1-4,CASSFWAGSEKLFF,TGTGCCAGCAGTTTCTGGGCAGGGTCTGAAAAACTGTTTTTT
TRBD1,TRBV19,NA,TRBJ1-6,CASSHRQGPYNSPLHF,TGTGCCAGTAGTCACCGACAGGGGCCCTATAATTCACCCCTCCACTTT
NA,TRBV7-6,NA,TRBJ2-7,CASSLETGYEQYF,TGTGCCAGCAGCTTAGAGACAGGCTACGAGCAGTACTTC
NA,TRBV28,NA,TRBJ1-5,CASSLPKTPQHF,TGTGCCAGCAGTTTACCTAAGACACCCCAGCATTTT
NA,TRBV19,NA,TRBJ1-1,CASSQALKNTEAFF,TGTGCCAGTAGTCAGGCACTCAAGAACACTGAAGCTTTCTTT
TRBD1,TRBV29-1,NA,TRBJ2-7,CSVMTGGSYEQYF,TGCAGCGTGATGACAGGGGGGTCTTACGAGCAGTACTTC
TRBD1,TRBV7-9,NA,TRBJ1-4,CASSTGTVDNEKLFF,TGTGCCAGCAGCACCGGGACAGTGGATAATGAAAAACTGTTTTTT
TRBD1,TRBV18,once,TRBJ1-2,CASSPGQVYGYTF,TGTGCCAGCTCACCGGGACAGGTATATGGCTACACCTTC
TRBD2,TRBV19,NA,TRBJ2-2,CASSPRIAGGTGELFF,TGTGCCAGTAGTCCTCGGATAGCGGGGGGAACCGGGGAGCTGTTTTTT
TRBD2,TRBV9,NA,TRBJ2-5,CASSPEGLAGKETQYF,TGTGCCAGCAGCCCCGAGGGACTAGCGGGGAAAGAGACCCAGTACTTC
NA,TRBV13,NA,TRBJ2-7,CASSQRTATQYF,TGTGCCAGCAGCCAGCGGACAGCGACGCAGTACTTC
TRBD1,TRBV13,NA,TRBJ2-5,CASSSTLPGQEGETQYF,TGTGCCAGCAGCTCAACCCTACCGGGACAGGAGGGGGAGACCCAGTACTTC
TRBD1,TRBV6-1,NA,TRBJ2-3,CASPSGTGTTDTQYF,TGTGCCAGCCCCAGCGGGACAGGGACCACAGATACGCAGTATTTT
TRBD1,TRBV6-6,once,TRBJ2-7,CASSSTGGGYEQYF,TGTGCCAGCAGCTCGACAGGGGGCGGGTACGAGCAGTACTTC
NA,TRBV4-2,NA,TRBJ1-1,CASSQDRDNTEAFF,TGTGCCAGCAGCCAAGACAGGGATAACACTGAAGCTTTCTTT